This TCR beta chain was observed in a study of T cell changes during pregnancy in multiple sclerosis. As regards this clone: One end of the junction is discordant with germline, which a read error may explain.

Germline CDR1 reads SSHAT; CDR2 reads FNYEAQ (reference sequence). The CDR3 is 16 amino acids. Sequencing used immunoSEQ multiplex PCR; TCRdb keeps in-frame clones, though not all of them. Of more than 65,000 clones listed, roughly 90% were seen once; the top ten hold roughly 9.5%. The source was peripheral blood, collected after pregnancy. The chain couples TRBV7-7 to TRBJ2-5; 9 bases fit TRBD2. The TCR originated in a female donor in good health, enrolled as a control in a pregnancy study. In DNA form, the CDR3 reads TGTGCTAGCAGCTTAGGCGCGGGGGGGCCCGGGGAGACCCAGTACTTC. This encodes CASSLGAGGPGETQYF. Using reference TRBV7-7 and TRBJ2-5 for the parts outside the CDR3, the full variable domain is GAGVSQSPRYKVTKRGQDVTLRCDPISSHATLYWYQQALGQGPEFLTYFNYEAQPDKSGLPSDRFSAERPEGSISTLTIQRTEQRDSAMYRCASSLGAGGPGETQYFGPGTRLLVL.